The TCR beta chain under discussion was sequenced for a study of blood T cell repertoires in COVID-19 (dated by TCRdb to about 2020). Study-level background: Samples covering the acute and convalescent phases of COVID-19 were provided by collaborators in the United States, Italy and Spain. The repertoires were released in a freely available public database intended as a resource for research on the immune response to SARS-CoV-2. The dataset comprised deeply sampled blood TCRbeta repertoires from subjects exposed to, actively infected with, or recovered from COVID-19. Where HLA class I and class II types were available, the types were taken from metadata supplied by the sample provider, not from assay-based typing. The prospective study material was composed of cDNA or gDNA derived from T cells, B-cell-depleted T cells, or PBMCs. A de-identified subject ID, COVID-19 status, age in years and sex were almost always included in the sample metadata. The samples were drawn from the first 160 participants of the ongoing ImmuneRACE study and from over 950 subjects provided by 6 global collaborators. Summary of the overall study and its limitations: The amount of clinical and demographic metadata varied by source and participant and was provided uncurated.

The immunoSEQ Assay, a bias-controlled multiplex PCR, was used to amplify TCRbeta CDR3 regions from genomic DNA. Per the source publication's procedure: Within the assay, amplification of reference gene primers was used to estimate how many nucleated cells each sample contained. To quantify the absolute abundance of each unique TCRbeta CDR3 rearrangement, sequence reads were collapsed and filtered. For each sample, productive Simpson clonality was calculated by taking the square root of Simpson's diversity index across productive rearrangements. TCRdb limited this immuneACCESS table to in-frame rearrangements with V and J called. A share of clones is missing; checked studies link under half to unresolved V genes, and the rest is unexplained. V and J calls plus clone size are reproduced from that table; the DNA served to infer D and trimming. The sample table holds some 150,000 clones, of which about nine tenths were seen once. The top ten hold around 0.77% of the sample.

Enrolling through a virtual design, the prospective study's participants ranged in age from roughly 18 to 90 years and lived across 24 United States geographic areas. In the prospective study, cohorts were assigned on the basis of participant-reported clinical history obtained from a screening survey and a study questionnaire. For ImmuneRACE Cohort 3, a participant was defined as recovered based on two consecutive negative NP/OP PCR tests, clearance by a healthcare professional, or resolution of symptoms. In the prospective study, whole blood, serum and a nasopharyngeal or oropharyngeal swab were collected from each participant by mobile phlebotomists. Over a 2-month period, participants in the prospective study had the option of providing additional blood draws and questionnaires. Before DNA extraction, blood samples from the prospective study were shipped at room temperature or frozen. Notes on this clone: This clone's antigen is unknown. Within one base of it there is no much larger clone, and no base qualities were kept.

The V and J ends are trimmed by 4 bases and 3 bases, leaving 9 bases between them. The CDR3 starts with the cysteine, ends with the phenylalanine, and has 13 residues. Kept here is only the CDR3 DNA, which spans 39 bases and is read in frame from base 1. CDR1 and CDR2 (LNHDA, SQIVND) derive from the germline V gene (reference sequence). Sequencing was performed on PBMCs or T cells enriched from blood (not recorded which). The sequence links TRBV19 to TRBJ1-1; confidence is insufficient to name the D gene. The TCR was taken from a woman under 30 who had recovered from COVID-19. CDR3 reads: CASSRSVDTEAFF. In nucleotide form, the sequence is TGTGCCAGTAGTAGGTCAGTGGACACTGAAGCTTTCTTT.